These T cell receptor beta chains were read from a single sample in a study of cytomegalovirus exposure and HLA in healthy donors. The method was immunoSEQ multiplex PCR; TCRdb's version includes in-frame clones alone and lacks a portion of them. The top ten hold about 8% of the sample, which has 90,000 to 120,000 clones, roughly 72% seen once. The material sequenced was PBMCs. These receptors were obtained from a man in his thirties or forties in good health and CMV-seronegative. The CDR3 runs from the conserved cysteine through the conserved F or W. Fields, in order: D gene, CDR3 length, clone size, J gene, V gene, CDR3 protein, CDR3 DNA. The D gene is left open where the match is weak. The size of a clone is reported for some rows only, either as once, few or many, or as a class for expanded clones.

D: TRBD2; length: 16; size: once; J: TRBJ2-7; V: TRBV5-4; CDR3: CASSLAGASGAYEQYF; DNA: TGTGCCAGCAGCTTGGCGGGGGCTAGCGGGGCTTACGAGCAGTACTTC
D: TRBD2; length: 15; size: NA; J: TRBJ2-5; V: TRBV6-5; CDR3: CASSRGLAGVETQYF; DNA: TGTGCCAGCAGTCGCGGACTAGCGGGGGTAGAGACCCAGTACTTC
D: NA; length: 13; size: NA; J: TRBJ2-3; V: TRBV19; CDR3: CASSKSAGDTQYF; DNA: TGTGCCAGTAGTAAGAGCGCCGGAGATACGCAGTATTTT
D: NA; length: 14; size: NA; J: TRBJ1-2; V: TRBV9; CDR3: CASSAIRASDGYTF; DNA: TGTGCCAGCAGCGCGATCAGGGCGAGCGATGGCTACACCTTC
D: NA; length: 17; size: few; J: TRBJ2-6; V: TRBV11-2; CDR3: CASRQLRGASGANVLTF; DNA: TGTGCCAGCAGACAACTAAGAGGAGCCTCTGGGGCCAACGTCCTGACTTTC
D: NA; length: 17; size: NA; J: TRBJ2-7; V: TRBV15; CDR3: CATSRDPPISDSYEQYF; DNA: TGTGCCACCAGCAGAGATCCCCCGATTAGCGACTCCTACGAGCAGTACTTC
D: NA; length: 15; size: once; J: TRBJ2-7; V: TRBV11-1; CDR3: CASSFSSGTSYEQYF; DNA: TGTGCCAGCAGCTTTTCCAGCGGGACATCCTACGAGCAGTACTTC
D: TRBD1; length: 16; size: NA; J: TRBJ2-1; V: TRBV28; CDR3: CASSQQGAPTYNEQFF; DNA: TGTGCCAGCAGTCAACAGGGGGCCCCGACTTACAATGAGCAGTTCTTC
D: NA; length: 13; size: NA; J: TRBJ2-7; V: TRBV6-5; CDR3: CASRRDSQGEQYF; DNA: TGTGCCAGCAGGCGGGACTCCCAGGGCGAGCAGTACTTC
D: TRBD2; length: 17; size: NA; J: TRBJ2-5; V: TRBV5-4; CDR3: CASSRGLAGESQETQYF; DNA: TGTGCCAGCAGCAGGGGACTAGCGGGAGAGTCCCAAGAGACCCAGTACTTC
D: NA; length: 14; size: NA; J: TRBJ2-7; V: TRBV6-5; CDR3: CASSKADSTYEQYF; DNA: TGTGCCAGCAGTAAGGCGGACTCGACCTACGAGCAGTACTTC
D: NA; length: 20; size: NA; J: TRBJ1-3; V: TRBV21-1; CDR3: CASSARDRESFTPSGNTIYF; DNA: TGTGCCAGCAGCGCCCGGGACAGGGAGTCTTTTACTCCTTCTGGAAACACCATATATTTT
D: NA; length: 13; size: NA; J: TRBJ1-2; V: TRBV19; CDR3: CASSSPGHYGYTF; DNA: TGTGCCAGTAGTTCTCCAGGGCACTATGGCTACACCTTC
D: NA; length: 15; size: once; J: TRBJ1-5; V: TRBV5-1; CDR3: CASSWDTGSNQPQHF; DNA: TGCGCCAGCAGCTGGGACACAGGGAGCAATCAGCCCCAGCATTTT
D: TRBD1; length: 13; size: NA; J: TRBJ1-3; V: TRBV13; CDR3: CASRTGARNTIYF; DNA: TGTGCCAGCCGGACAGGGGCCCGAAACACCATATATTTT
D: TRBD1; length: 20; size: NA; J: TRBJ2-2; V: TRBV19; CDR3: CASSGRLGQGVTWNTGELFF; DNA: TGTGCCAGTAGTGGCCGCTTGGGACAGGGGGTAACTTGGAACACCGGGGAGCTGTTTTTT